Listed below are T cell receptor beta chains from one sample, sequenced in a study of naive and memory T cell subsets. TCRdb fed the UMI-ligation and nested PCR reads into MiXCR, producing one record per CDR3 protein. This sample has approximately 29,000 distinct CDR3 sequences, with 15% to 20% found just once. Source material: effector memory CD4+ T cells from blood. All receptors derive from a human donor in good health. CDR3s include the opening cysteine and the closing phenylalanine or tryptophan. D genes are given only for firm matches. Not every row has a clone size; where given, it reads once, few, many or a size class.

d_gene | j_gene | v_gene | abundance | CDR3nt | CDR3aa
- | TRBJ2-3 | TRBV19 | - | TGTGCCAGTAGTATAACAGGCAGGATCCAGTATTTT | CASSITGRIQYF
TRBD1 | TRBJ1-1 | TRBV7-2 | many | TGTGCCAGCAGCTCCCAACAGGGGACTGAAGCTTTCTTT | CASSSQQGTEAFF
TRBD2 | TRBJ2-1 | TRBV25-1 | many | TGTGCCAGCAGTGAAGGGTCAGCGGGAAGGGACAATGAGCAGTTCTTC | CASSEGSAGRDNEQFF
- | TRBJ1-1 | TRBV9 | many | TGTGCCAGCAGCGTAGGACAGAACCTACTGAACACTGAAGCTTTCTTT | CASSVGQNLLNTEAFF
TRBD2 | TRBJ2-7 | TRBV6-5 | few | TGTGCCAGCAGTCCACGACAGCGGGGTGAGGGCGAGCAGTACTTC | CASSPRQRGEGEQYF
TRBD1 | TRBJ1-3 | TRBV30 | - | TGTGCCTGGAGTTCCGGGACAGGCTCTGGAAACACCATATATTTT | CAWSSGTGSGNTIYF
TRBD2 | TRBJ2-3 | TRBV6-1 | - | TGTGCCAGCAGCCGACTAGCGGCAAGCACAGATACGCAGTATTTT | CASSRLAASTDTQYF
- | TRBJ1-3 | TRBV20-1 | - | TGCAGTGCTAGAGGGCGGAAGGAATTTGGAAACACCATATATTTT | CSARGRKEFGNTIYF
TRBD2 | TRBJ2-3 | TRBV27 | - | TGTGCCAGCAGTTACGGCGGGAGGGCAGCAGATACGCAGTATTTT | CASSYGGRAADTQYF
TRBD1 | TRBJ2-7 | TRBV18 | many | TGTGCCAGCTCACCGGGACAGACCTACGAGCAGTACTTC | CASSPGQTYEQYF
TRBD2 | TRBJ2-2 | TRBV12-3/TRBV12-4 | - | TGTGCCAGCATCCTCGGGAGGGCCGGAACCGGGGAGCTGTTTTTT | CASILGRAGTGELFF
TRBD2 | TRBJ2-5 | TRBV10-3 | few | TGTGCCATCAGTGGGGGGGGGTCCCAAGAGACCCAGTACTTC | CAISGGGSQETQYF
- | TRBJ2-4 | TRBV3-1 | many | TGTGCCAGCAGCCAAGTAGTCGACAGAAAAAACATTCAGTACTTC | CASSQVVDRKNIQYF
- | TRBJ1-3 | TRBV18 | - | TGTGCCAGCTCACCGGAACAGTACTCTGGAAACACCATATATTTT | CASSPEQYSGNTIYF
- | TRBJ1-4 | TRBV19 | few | TGTGCCAGTAGTTCTCGACAGACCAGAAAGAATGAAAAACTGTTTTTT | CASSSRQTRKNEKLFF
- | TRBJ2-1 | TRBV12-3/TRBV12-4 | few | TGTGCCAGCAGTCCCTCTAGTAGCCATGAGCAGTTCTTC | CASSPSSSHEQFF
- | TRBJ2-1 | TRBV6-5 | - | TGTGCCAGCAGAAGGGGCCACGGGATTGAGAATGAGCAGTTCTTC | CASRRGHGIENEQFF
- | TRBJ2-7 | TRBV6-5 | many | TGTGCCAGCTCCCCTGAAAAGGGACTTTACGAGCAGTACTTC | CASSPEKGLYEQYF
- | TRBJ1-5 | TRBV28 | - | TGTGCCAGCAGTCCGCAGGGGTTTATCGGGGAGCCCCAGCATTTT | CASSPQGFIGEPQHF